A single sample gave rise to the 27 T cell receptor beta chains below, sequenced in a study of T cells in Graves' hyperthyroidism and ophthalmopathy. TCR beta CDR3 regions were amplified from RNA. TCR CDR3 regions were first amplified by RT-PCR with HTBI primers. A single record per CDR3 protein comes from TCRdb applying MiXCR to the multiplex PCR reads. This sample has a few hundred thousand distinct CDR3 sequences, with 15% to 19% found just once. The sequenced sample consisted of blood. The source of these receptors is a woman in her twenties or thirties with Graves' hyperthyroidism.

The genes are TRBV14 and TRBJ1-4; D is possibly TRBD1 (6 bases). The CDR3 has 13 residues. Between the trimmed V and J ends, which lost 4 bases and 8 bases, there was a span of 11 bases. From germline, CDR1 is SGHDN and CDR2 FVKESK. CDR3 DNA sequence: TGTGCCAGCAGCCGACAGGCAGGGGAAAAACTGTTTTTT. This codes for CASSRQAGEKLFF.

This clonotype occurred many times. V gene TRBV10-2 combines with J gene TRBJ2-1; TRBD1 aligns across 7 bases. This CDR3 contains 12 residues. With V trimmed by 6 bases and J by 7 bases, 3 bases remained unmatched. The germline V gene encodes CDR1 WSHSY and CDR2 SAAADI. The chain's CDR3 is CASSEQGNEQFF. As DNA, the CDR3 is TGCGCCAGCAGCGAACAGGGGAATGAGCAGTTCTTC.

This clonotype came up many times. The gene calls are TRBV28 and TRBJ2-7; a weak D match, TRBD1 (7 bases). This CDR3 contains 18 residues. The germline V and J ends were trimmed by 1 base and 2 bases, with 21 bases remaining between them. Germline V lookup: CDR1 MDHEN, CDR2 SYDVKM. The CDR3, as DNA: TGTGCCAGCAGTTTATCCCTGGGGGGACAGAGTTTAACCTACGAGCAGTACTTC. Translating gives CASSLSLGGQSLTYEQYF.

The chain combines TRBV28 with TRBJ1-3, with 8 bases lining up with TRBD1. CDR3 size: 15 residues. The germline CDR1 and CDR2 sequences are MDHEN and SYDVKM. With V trimmed by 4 bases and J by 2 bases, 4 bases remained unmatched. The CDR3 nucleotides read TGTGCCAGCAGTTCCGGGACAGGAACTGGAAACACCATATATTTT. It encodes CASSSGTGTGNTIYF.

This clonotype occurred many times. The chain has TRBV6-2 or TRBV6-3 and TRBJ2-2; D unresolved. Germline V gene data show CDR1 as MNHEY and CDR2 as SVGEGT. Trimming removed 8 bases at V and 1 base at J, with 20 bases between. The CDR3 length is 17 residues. CDR3 in DNA: TGTGCCAGCTTTTCTCCTCGTGGTAGCCTGAACACCGGGGAGCTGTTTTTT. Translated: CASFSPRGSLNTGELFF.

The CDR3: CASSREVFGDRFF. The CDR3 DNA sequence: TGTGCCAGCAGTAGAGAGGTTTTTGGGGACAGGTTCTTC. The V and J genes are TRBV12-3 or TRBV12-4 and TRBJ2-1, with 7 bases lining up with TRBD1. This CDR3 is 13 amino acids long. V trimming: 5 bases; J trimming: 15 bases; junction bases outside the gene matches: 13.

This clonotype was picked up many times. The rearrangement uses TRBV29-1 and TRBJ2-1; D not certain. The V gene lost 4 bases and the J gene lost 2 bases, with 6 bases spanning the gap. The germline V gene has CDR1 SQVTM and CDR2 ANQGSEA. The CDR3 has 12 amino acids. Here the CDR3 DNA reads TGCAGCGTTGCATCTCCCTACAATGAGCAGTTCTTC. Residues: CSVASPYNEQFF.

There are many counts of this clonotype. The V gene is TRBV18, the J gene TRBJ2-5; maybe TRBD2 (5 bases). The CDR3 spans 16 residues. V shed 3 bases and J shed 0 bases, with 14 bases lying between them. Looked up from germline, CDR1 is KGHSH and CDR2 is LQKENI. CDR3 region: CASSPLSADYQETQYF. CDR3 bases: TGTGCCAGCTCACCTCTCTCAGCGGACTACCAAGAGACCCAGTACTTC.

In DNA form, the CDR3 reads TGTGCCAGCAGCGTATACCCCGGACTCTCCTACGAGCAGTACTTC. Amino acid sequence: CASSVYPGLSYEQYF. This chain links TRBV9 with TRBJ2-7; a possible D gene is TRBD2 (5 bases). Germline loops: CDR1 SGDLS, CDR2 YYNGEE. V was clipped by 1 base and J by 0 bases, with 11 bases between them. CDR3 length: 15 residues.

This clonotype showed up many times. The rearrangement uses TRBV27 and TRBJ2-7; 7 nucleotides agree with TRBD1. V gave up 4 bases and J gave up 6 bases; unmatched junction bases: 6. This CDR3 has 13 residues. Germline CDR1 is MNHEY and CDR2 is SMNVEV (reference sequence). Here the CDR3 reads CASSSRGLGEQYF. The CDR3 nucleotides are TGTGCCAGCAGTTCCAGGGGGTTAGGCGAGCAGTACTTC.

This clonotype has just one count. It may be a read error: a sequence one base away is much more abundant. This chain links TRBV7-3 with TRBJ2-1, with D unclear. Looked up from germline, CDR1 is SGHTA and CDR2 is FQGTGA. CDR3 length: 11 amino acids. DNA of the CDR3: TGTGCCAACAGCTTAGGGCATGAGCAGTTCTTC. Translated: CANSLGHEQFF.

The J gene is TRBJ2-7, the V gene TRBV7-2; D unclear. This CDR3 has 14 residues. V gave up 3 bases and J gave up 2 bases, with 11 bases separating them. Germline CDR1 and CDR2: SGHTA and FQGNSA. The CDR3 is CASSFGEDAYEQYF. CDR3 DNA sequence: TGTGCCAGCAGCTTCGGTGAGGACGCCTACGAGCAGTACTTC.

This clonotype was counted at least ten times. The chain has TRBV12-3 or TRBV12-4 and TRBJ2-4; D is undetermined. The V end was cut by 4 bases, the J end by 3 bases, with 19 bases between. The CDR3 loop spans 17 amino acids. The chain's CDR3 is CASSSDLGVYGKNIQYF. The CDR3 DNA is TGTGCCAGCAGTTCAGACCTTGGGGTGTACGGCAAAAACATTCAGTACTTC.

This clonotype was recorded many times. The chain recombines TRBV11-3 with TRBJ2-1, with 8 bases matching TRBD2. The CDR3 length is 12 residues. Germline V gene sequence: CDR1 SGHNT, CDR2 YENEEA. V gave up 3 bases and J gave up 11 bases; unmatched junction bases: 3. The DNA of the CDR3 is TGTGCCAGCAGCTTCGGGGGGGATCAGCAGTTCTTC. Translation: CASSFGGDQQFF.

The chain links TRBV3-2 to TRBJ1-5. TRBV3-2 is a known pseudogene. This CDR3 region has 18 residues. DNA of the CDR3: TGTGCCAGCAGCCAATGGCGGGCCATAGACAGTCACAATCAGCCCCAGCATTTT. Translating it yields CASSQWRAIDSHNQPQHF.

This clonotype showed up many times. The chain combines TRBV7-9 with TRBJ2-5; D perhaps matches TRBD2 (6 bases). The CDR3 spans 15 residues. V was pared by 5 bases and J by 5 bases, with 18 bases between. Germline CDR1 is SEHNR and CDR2 is FQNEAQ (reference sequence). The chain's CDR3 is CASSPYGGFLETQYF. CDR3 nucleotide sequence: TGTGCCAGCAGCCCGTATGGGGGGTTCCTTGAGACCCAGTACTTC.

The V and J genes are TRBV19 and TRBJ2-1, with TRBD1 as a possible D gene (5 bases). In germline, CDR1 is LNHDA, CDR2 SQIVND (reference sequence). This CDR3 is 14 amino acids long. V lost 5 bases and J 4 bases, leaving 12 bases between the germline ends. CDR3 loop: CASSQSGPYNEQFF. The CDR3 region has the DNA TGTGCCAGTAGTCAGTCAGGGCCATACAATGAGCAGTTCTTC.

This clonotype was observed at least ten times. This chain uses TRBV2 with TRBJ2-7, with D unresolved. The ends were cut back, 3 bases at V and 5 bases at J, with 8 bases in the middle. Germline assignment: CDR1 SNHLY and CDR2 FYNNEI. The CDR3 length is 12 residues. CDR3 DNA: TGTGCCAGCAGTGACCCCCGACACGAGCAGTACTTC. Amino acid sequence: CASSDPRHEQYF.

This clonotype was seen ten or more times. This sequence joins TRBV27 and TRBJ2-5; D is possibly TRBD2 (6 bases). Trimming cost V 3 bases and J 4 bases, with 9 bases left between them. Germline CDR1 MNHEY, CDR2 SMNVEV (reference sequence). The CDR3 length is 13 residues. Here the CDR3 reads CASSLGLRETQYF. CDR3 sequence (DNA): TGTGCCAGCAGTTTGGGACTTAGAGAGACCCAGTACTTC.

This clonotype has a count of ten or more. The rearrangement uses TRBV20-1 and TRBJ2-1; TRBD2 agrees at 12 bases. Trimming took 1 base from V and 5 from J; bases not matched to a gene: 3. Germline assignment: CDR1 DFQATT and CDR2 SNEGSKA (reference sequence). This CDR3 region has 15 residues. The CDR3 here is CSARGGLAGNNEQFF. CDR3 DNA: TGCAGTGCTAGAGGAGGACTAGCGGGAAACAATGAGCAGTTCTTC.

There are many counts of this clonotype. J is TRBJ2-3 and V is TRBV3-1, with 13 bases lining up with TRBD2. CDR1 LGHDT and CDR2 YNNKEL come from the germline V gene (reference sequence). V lost 2 bases, J lost 4 bases, and 6 bases stayed unmatched. This CDR3 has 17 residues. The CDR3 spells CASSQLTSGRRADTQYF. In nucleotides, the CDR3 is TGTGCCAGCAGCCAATTGACTAGCGGGAGGCGGGCAGATACGCAGTATTTT.

This clonotype was recorded a few times. This chain links TRBV20-1 with TRBJ1-2; TRBD1 might be the D (5 bases). Germline values: CDR1 DFQATT, CDR2 SNEGSKA (reference sequence). The CDR3 has 15 residues. The ends were cut back, 3 bases at V and 4 bases at J, with 18 bases in the middle. The CDR3 is CSARGQPDGGYGYTF. The CDR3 DNA is TGCAGTGCTAGGGGGCAGCCGGACGGGGGCTATGGCTACACCTTC.

The chain joins TRBV2 to TRBJ2-1; 11 bases map to TRBD2. With 3 bases clipped from V and 6 bases from J, the junction kept 10 bases outside the gene matches. CDR1 is SNHLY and CDR2 is FYNNEI in the germline V gene. The CDR3 contains 17 residues. The CDR3 reads CASSDSTSGSSGNEQFF. In nucleotides, the CDR3 is TGTGCCAGCAGTGACAGTACTAGCGGGAGCTCGGGCAATGAGCAGTTCTTC.

This clonotype came up many times. V usage is TRBV3-1 and J usage is TRBJ2-3, with 7 bases fitting TRBD2. V gave up 3 bases and J gave up 5 bases; unmatched junction bases: 5. Germline assignment: CDR1 LGHDT and CDR2 YNNKEL (reference sequence). The CDR3 spans 14 residues. CDR3 bases: TGTGCCAGCAGCCACGCGGGAGCTCGAGATACGCAGTATTTT. It specifies CASSHAGARDTQYF.

J is TRBJ1-3 and V is TRBV10-1; D is possibly TRBD1 (6 bases). CDR1 and CDR2 (germline): WNHNN, SYGVQD (reference sequence). The CDR3 extends over 14 amino acids. Trimming removed 3 bases from V and 1 base from J, with 7 bases in between. The CDR3 nucleotides are TGCGCCAGCAGTGACAGGGGATCTGGAAACACCATATATTTT. This codes for CASSDRGSGNTIYF.

The chain uses TRBV10-3 and TRBJ2-7; 7 nucleotides agree with TRBD1. Germline CDR1 reads ENHRY; CDR2 reads SYGVKD. The trim removed 6 bases at V and 0 bases at J, leaving 11 bases unmatched. There are 16 residues in the CDR3. The CDR3 DNA reads TGTGCCATCAGCGGCCCTACAGGGGCAGGCTCCTACGAGCAGTACTTC. It specifies CAISGPTGAGSYEQYF.

This clonotype was counted a few times. The chain is built from TRBV10-3 and TRBJ2-1; 7 positions match TRBD2. CDR3 length equals 16 residues. J lost 1 base, V lost 6 bases, and 9 bases had no gene match. The germline CDR1 and CDR2 sequences are ENHRY and SYGVKD. The CDR3 loop is CAIRDSSGDSYNEQFF. The DNA of the CDR3 is TGTGCCATCAGAGACTCTAGCGGCGATTCCTACAATGAGCAGTTCTTC.